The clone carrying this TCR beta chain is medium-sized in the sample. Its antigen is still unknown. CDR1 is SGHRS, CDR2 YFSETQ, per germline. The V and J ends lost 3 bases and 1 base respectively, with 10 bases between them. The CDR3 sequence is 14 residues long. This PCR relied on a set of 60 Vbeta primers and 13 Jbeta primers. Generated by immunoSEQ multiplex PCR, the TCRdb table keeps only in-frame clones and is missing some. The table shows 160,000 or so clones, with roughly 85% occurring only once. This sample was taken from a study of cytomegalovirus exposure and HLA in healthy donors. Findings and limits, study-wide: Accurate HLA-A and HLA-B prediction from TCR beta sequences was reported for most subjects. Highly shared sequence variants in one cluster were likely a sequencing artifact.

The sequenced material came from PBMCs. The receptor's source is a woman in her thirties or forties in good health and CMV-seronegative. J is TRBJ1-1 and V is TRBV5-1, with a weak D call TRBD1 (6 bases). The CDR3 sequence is CASSSDRSNTEAFF. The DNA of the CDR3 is TGCGCCAGCAGCTCAGACAGGTCGAACACTGAAGCTTTCTTT.